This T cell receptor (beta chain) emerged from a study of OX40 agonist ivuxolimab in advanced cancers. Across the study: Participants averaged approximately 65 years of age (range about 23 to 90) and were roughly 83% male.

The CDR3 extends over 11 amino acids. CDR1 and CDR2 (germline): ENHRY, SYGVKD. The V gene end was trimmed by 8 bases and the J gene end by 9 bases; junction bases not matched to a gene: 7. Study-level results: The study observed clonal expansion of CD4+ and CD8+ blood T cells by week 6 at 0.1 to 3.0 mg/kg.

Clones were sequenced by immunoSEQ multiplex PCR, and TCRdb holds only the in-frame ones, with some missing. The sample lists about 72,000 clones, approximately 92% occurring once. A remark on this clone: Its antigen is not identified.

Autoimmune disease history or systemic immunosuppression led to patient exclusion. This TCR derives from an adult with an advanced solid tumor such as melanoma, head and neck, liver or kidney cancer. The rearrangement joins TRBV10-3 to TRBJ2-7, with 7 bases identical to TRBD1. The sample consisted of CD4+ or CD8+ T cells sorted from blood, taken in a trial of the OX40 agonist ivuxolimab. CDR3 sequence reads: CAIRTGVGQYF. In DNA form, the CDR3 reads TGTGCCATCCGCACAGGGGTTGGGCAGTACTTC.